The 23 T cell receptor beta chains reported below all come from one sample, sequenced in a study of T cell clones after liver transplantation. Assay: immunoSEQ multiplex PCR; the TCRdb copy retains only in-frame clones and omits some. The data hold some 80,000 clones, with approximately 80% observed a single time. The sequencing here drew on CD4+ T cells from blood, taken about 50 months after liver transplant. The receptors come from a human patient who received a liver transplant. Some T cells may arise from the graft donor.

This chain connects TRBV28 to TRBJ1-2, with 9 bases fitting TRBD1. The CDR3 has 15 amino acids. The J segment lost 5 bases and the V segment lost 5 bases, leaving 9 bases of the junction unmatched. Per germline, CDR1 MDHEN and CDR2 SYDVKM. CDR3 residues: CASSPPSGQGYGYTF. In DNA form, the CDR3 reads TGTGCCAGCAGTCCACCTTCCGGACAGGGGTATGGCTACACCTTC.

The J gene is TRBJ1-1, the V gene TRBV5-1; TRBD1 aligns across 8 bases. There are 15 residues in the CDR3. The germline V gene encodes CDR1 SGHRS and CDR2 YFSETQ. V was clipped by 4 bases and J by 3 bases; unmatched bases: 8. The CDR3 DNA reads TGCGCCAGCAGCGCAGGGACAGGTCTCGACACTGAAGCTTTCTTT. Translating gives CASSAGTGLDTEAFF.

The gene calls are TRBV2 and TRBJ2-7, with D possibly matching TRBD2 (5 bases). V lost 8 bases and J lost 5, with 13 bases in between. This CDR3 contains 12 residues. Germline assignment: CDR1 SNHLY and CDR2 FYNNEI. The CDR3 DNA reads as TGTGCCAGCCTAAGCATCGGGGACGAGCAGTACTTC. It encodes CASLSIGDEQYF.

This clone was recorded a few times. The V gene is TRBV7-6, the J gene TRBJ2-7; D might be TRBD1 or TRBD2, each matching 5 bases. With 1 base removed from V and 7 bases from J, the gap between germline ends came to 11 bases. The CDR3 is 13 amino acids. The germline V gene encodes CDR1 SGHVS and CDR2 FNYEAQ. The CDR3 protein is CASSLGGESEQYF. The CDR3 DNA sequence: TGTGCCAGCAGCTTAGGAGGGGAGAGTGAGCAGTACTTC.

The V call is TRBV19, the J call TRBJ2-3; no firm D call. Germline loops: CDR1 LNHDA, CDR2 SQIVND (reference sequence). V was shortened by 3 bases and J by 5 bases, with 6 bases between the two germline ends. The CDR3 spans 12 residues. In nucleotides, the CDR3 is TGTGCCAGTAGTATTCTTGGAGATACGCAGTATTTT. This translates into CASSILGDTQYF.

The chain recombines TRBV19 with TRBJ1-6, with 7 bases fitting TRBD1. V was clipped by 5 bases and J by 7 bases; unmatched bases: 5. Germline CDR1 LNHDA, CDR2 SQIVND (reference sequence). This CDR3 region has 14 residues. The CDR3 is CASSLGQSNSPLHF. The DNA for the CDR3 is TGTGCCAGTAGTTTGGGACAGTCCAATTCACCCCTCCACTTT. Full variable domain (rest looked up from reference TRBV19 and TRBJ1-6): DGGITQSPKYLFRKEGQNVTLSCEQNLNHDAMYWYRQDPGQGLRLIYYSQIVNDFQKGDIAEGYSVSREKKESFPLTVTSAQKNPTAFYLCASSLGQSNSPLHFGNGTRLTVT.

The CDR3 region is CASSRAGESTDTQYF. DNA of the CDR3: TGTGCCAGCAGCCGAGCGGGGGAAAGCACAGATACGCAGTATTTT. J is TRBJ2-3 and V is TRBV7-2; 8 positions match TRBD2. The germline V gene encodes CDR1 SGHTA and CDR2 FQGNSA. The CDR3 extends over 15 amino acids. V shed 5 bases and J 0 bases; nucleotides not matched to a gene: 4.

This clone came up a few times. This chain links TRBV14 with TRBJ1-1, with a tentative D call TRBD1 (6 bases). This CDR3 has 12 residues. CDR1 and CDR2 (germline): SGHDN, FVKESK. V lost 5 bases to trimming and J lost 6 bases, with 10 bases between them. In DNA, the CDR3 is TGTGCCAGCAGCTTCAACAGGGCTGAAGCTTTCTTT. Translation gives CASSFNRAEAFF.

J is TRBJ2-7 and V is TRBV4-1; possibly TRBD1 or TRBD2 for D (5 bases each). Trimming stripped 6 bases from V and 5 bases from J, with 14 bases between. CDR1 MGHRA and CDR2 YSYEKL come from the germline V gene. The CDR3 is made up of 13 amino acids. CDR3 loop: CASSIGTQHEQYF. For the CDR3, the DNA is TGCGCCAGCAGTATAGGGACCCAACACGAGCAGTACTTC.

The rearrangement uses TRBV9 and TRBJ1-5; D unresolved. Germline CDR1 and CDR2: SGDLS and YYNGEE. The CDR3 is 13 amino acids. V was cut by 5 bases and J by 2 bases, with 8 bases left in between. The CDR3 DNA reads TGTGCCAGCAGAAAATATGGCAATCAGCCCCAGCATTTT. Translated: CASRKYGNQPQHF.

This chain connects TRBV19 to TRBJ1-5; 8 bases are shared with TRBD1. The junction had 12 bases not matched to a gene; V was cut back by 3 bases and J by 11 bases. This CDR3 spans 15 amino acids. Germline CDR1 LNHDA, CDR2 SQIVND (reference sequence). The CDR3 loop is CASSMPLRGQVTQHF. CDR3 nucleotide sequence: TGTGCCAGTAGTATGCCCCTCAGGGGGCAAGTGACCCAGCATTTT.

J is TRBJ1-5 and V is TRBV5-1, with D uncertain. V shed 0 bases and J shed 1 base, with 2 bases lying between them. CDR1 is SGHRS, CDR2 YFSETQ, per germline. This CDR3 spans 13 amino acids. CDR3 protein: CASSLGSNQPQHF. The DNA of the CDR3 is TGCGCCAGCAGCTTGGGGAGCAATCAGCCCCAGCATTTT.

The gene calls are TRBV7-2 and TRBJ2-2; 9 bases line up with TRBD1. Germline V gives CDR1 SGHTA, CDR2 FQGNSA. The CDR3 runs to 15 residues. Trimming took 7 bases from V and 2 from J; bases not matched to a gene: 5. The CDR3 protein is CASTLGQGNTGELFF. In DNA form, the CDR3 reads TGTGCCAGCACCTTGGGACAGGGAAACACCGGGGAGCTGTTTTTT. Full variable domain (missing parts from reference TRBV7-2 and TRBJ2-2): GAGVSQSPSNKVTEKGKDVELRCDPISGHTALYWYRQSLGQGLEFLIYFQGNSAPDKSGLPSDRFSAERTGGSVSTLTIQRTQQEDSAVYLCASTLGQGNTGELFFGEGSRLTVL.

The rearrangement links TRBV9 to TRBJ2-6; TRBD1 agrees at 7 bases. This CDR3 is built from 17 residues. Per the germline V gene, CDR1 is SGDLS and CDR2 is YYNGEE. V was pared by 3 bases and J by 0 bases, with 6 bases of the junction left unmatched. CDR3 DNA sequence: TGTGCCAGCAGCGGAGACAGGGTTACCTCTGGGGCCAACGTCCTGACTTTC. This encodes CASSGDRVTSGANVLTF.

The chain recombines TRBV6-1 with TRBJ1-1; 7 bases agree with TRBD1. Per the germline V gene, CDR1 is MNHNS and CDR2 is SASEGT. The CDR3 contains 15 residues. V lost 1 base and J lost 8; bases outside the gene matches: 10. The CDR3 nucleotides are TGTGCCAGCAGTGAAGGGGGAGGTGTGGACAGGGAAGCTTTCTTT. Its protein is CASSEGGGVDREAFF.

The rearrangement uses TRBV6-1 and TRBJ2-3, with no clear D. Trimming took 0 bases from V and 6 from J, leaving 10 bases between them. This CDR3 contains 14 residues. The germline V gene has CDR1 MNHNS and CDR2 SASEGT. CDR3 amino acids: CASSEALLGDTQYF. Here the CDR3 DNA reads TGTGCCAGCAGTGAAGCGCTTCTGGGGGATACGCAGTATTTT.

The CDR3 DNA follows: TGTGCCAGCAGCGTCGGTGAACGCTACGAGCAGTACTTC. Amino acid sequence: CASSVGERYEQYF. J is TRBJ2-7 and V is TRBV9; D remains ambiguous. Germline values: CDR1 SGDLS, CDR2 YYNGEE. V was shortened by 2 bases and J by 3 bases, with 9 bases between the two germline ends. The CDR3 runs to 13 residues.

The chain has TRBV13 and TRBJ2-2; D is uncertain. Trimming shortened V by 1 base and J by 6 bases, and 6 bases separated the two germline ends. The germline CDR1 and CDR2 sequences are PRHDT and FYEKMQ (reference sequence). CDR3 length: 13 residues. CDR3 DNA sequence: TGTGCCAGCAGCTTAGTGGTTCCCGGGGAGCTGTTTTTT. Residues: CASSLVVPGELFF.

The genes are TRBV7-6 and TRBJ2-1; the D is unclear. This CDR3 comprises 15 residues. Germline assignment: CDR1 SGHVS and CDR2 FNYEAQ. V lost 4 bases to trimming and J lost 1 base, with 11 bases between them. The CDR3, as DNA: TGTGCCAGCAGCTCCTCTCCGGCATCCTACAATGAGCAGTTCTTC. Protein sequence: CASSSSPASYNEQFF.

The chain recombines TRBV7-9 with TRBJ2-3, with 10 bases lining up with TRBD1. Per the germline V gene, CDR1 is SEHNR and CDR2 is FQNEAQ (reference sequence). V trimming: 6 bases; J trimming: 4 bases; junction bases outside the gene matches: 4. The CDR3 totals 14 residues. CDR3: CASRRQGASDTQYF. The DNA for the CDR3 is TGTGCCAGCAGGCGACAGGGGGCATCAGATACGCAGTATTTT.

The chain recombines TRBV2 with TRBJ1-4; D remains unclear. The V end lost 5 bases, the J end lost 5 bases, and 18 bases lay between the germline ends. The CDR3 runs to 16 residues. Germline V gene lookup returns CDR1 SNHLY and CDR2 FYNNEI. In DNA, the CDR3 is TGTGCCAGCAGTCTAAACCCTATGGGGTTCAATGAAAAACTGTTTTTT. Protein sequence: CASSLNPMGFNEKLFF.

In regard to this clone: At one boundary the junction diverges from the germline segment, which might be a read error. CDR3 nucleotides: TGCGCCAGCAGCAAAGACCCCGGGGATGTGTCTGGAAACACCATATATTTT. The encoded protein is CASSKDPGDVSGNTIYF. This chain connects TRBV4-3 to TRBJ1-3; D remains ambiguous. The CDR3 contains 17 residues. Germline CDR1 LGHNA, CDR2 YSLEER.

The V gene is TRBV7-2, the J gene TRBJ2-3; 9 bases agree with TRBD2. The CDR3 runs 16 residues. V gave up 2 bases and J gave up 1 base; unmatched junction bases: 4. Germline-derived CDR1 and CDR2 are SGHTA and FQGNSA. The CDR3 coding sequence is TGTGCCAGCAGCTTAAACAGCGGGGGGCGCACAGATACGCAGTATTTT. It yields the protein CASSLNSGGRTDTQYF.